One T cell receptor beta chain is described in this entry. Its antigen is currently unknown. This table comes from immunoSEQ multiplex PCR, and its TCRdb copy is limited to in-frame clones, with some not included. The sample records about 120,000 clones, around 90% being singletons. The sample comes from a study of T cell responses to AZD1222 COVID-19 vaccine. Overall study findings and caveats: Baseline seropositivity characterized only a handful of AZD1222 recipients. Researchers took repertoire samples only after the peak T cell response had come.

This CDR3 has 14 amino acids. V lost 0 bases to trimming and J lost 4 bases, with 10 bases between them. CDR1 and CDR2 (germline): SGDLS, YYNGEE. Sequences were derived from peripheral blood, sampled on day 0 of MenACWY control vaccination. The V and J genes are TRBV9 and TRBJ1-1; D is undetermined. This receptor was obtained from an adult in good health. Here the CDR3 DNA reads TGTGCCAGCAGCGTAGTTGGAGGGCTCACTGAAGCTTTCTTT. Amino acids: CASSVVGGLTEAFF.